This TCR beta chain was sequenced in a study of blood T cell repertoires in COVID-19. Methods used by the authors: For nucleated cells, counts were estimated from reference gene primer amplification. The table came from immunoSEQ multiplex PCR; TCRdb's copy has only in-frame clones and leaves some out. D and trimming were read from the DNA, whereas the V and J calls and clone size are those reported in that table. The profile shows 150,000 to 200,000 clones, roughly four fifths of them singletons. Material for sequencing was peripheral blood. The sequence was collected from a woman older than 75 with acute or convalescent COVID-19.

The CDR3: CASRIGQSSEKLFF. The CDR3 region has the DNA TGCGCCAGCAGAATTGGACAGTCATCGGAAAAACTGTTTTTT. The chain uses TRBV5-1 and TRBJ1-4; TRBD1 might be the D (6 bases). In germline, CDR1 is SGHRS, CDR2 YFSETQ. There are 14 residues in the CDR3. The ends were cut back, 5 bases at V and 8 bases at J, with 16 bases in the middle.